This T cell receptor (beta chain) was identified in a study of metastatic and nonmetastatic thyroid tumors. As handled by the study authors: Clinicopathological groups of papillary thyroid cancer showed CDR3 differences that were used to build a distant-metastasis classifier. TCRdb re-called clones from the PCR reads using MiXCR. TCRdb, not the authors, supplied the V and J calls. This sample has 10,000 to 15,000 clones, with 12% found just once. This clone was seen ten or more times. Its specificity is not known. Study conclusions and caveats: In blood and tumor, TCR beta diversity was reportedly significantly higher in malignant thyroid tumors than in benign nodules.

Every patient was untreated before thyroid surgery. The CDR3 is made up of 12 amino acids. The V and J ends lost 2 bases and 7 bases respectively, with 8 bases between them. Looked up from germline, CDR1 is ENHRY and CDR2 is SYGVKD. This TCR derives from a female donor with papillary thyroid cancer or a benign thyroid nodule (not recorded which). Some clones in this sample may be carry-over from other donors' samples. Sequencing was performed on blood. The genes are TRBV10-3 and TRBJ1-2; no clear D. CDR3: CAISEPQSGYTF. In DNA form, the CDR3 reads TGTGCCATCAGTGAGCCCCAATCTGGCTACACCTTC.